One and the same sample provided the 4 T cell receptor beta chains below, sequenced in a study of early T cells in non-severe SARS-CoV-2 infection. MiXCR, run by TCRdb on the 5' RACE reads, gives a single entry per CDR3 protein. Of 90,000 to 100,000 distinct CDR3 sequences listed, roughly 13% are singletons. The sequencing input was whole blood. These receptors were taken from an adult who was a healthcare worker with PCR-confirmed SARS-CoV-2 infection or an uninfected control (not recorded which).

The gene calls are TRBV7-3 and TRBJ2-5; either TRBD1 or TRBD2 may fit D (5 bases each). V gave up 2 bases and J gave up 2 bases, with 15 bases separating them. The CDR3 runs 16 residues. Germline CDR1 and CDR2: SGHTA and FQGTGA. For the CDR3, the DNA is TGTGCCAGCAGCTTAGGAGCTGGGGGACGGCAAGAGACCCAGTACTTC. It specifies CASSLGAGGRQETQYF. Full variable domain (missing parts from reference TRBV7-3 and TRBJ2-5): GAGVSQTPSNKVTEKGKYVELRCDPISGHTALYWYRQSLGQGPEFLIYFQGTGAADDSGLPNDRFFAVRPEGSVSTLKIQRTERGDSAVYLCASSLGAGGRQETQYFGPGTRLLVL.

The chain combines TRBV27 with TRBJ1-6; D ambiguous. Germline values: CDR1 MNHEY, CDR2 SMNVEV (reference sequence). With 8 bases removed from V and 6 bases from J, the gap between germline ends came to 23 bases. The CDR3 totals 17 residues. Written as DNA, the CDR3 is TGTGCCAGCGCCCTAAACCCGAGGGTGACGCCTAATTCACCCCTCCACTTT. It translates to CASALNPRVTPNSPLHF.

The CDR3 spells CASSYYGGQATNEKLFF. The CDR3 DNA reads TGTGCCAGCAGTTACTACGGAGGACAGGCAACTAATGAAAAACTGTTTTTT. V usage is TRBV6-6 and J usage is TRBJ1-4, with 7 bases fitting TRBD1. Germline V gene data show CDR1 as MNHNY and CDR2 as SVGAGI (reference sequence). V was pared by 1 base and J by 0 bases, with 5 bases of the junction left unmatched. The CDR3 loop spans 17 amino acids.

In its sample, this clonotype was seen a few times. DNA for the CDR3: TGTGCCAGCAGCTTAGGGGGTCGGGCAGATACGCAGTATTTT. It specifies CASSLGGRADTQYF. The V gene is TRBV11-2, the J gene TRBJ2-3; unclear D gene. This CDR3 has 14 amino acids. V was pared by 1 base and J by 4 bases, with 9 bases between. Germline V lookup: CDR1 SGHAT, CDR2 FQNNGV.